This record concerns one T cell receptor beta chain sequence. Authors' processing steps: Reference gene primers were amplified, and this amplification served to estimate nucleated cell counts. TCRdb keeps only in-frame clones here, not all; method: immunoSEQ multiplex PCR. V and J calls and clone size are those listed in that table; D and trimming were worked out from the DNA. Counted here are 120,000 or so clones, 76% occurring once; the ten biggest clones make up over 3.5%. The sample belongs to a study of blood T cell repertoires in COVID-19. Study at large: Sites in the United States, Italy and Spain provided acute and convalescent COVID-19 samples. PBMCs, B-cell-depleted T cells, or T cells were the source of the cDNA or gDNA that made up the material.

This CDR3 has 19 residues. Between the trimmed V and J ends, which lost 1 base and 0 bases, there was a span of 20 bases. CDR1 is SGHVS and CDR2 is FNYEAQ in the germline V gene. The clonotype was recovered from a woman older than 75 with acute or convalescent COVID-19. V is TRBV7-6 and J is TRBJ2-3; D may be TRBD1 (6 bases). Sequenced input: peripheral blood. CDR3 in DNA: TGTGCCAGCAGCTTAGATAGGGGGTACGACAGGCCTAGCACAGATACGCAGTATTTT. It codes for CASSLDRGYDRPSTDTQYF.